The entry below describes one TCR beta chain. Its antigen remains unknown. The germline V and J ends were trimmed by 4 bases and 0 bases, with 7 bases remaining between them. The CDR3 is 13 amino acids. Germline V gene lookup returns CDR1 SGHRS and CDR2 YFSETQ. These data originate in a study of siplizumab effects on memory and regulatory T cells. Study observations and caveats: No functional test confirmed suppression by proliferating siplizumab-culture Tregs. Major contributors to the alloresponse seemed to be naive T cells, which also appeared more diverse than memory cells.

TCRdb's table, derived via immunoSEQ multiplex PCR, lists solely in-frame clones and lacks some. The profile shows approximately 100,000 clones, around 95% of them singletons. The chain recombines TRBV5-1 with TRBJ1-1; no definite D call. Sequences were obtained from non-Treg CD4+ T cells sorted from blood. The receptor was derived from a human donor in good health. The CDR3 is CASSRTVNTEAFF. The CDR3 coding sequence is TGCGCCAGCAGCCGTACGGTGAACACTGAAGCTTTCTTT.